These 20 T cell receptor beta chains share one sample of origin, sequenced in a study of graft-versus-host responses after intestinal transplantation. Generated by immunoSEQ multiplex PCR, the TCRdb table keeps only in-frame clones and is missing some. The table lists about 35,000 clones, 90% to 95% of them singletons. Specimen: PBMCs, collected 16 days after intestinal transplant. The source is a human patient who received an intestinal transplant, so some T cells may come from the graft donor.

This clone was counted between two and nine times. The chain combines TRBV14 with TRBJ2-7, with D perhaps matching TRBD1 (7 bases). The CDR3 consists of 15 residues. V gave up 3 bases and J gave up 3 bases, with 15 bases separating them. Germline V CDR1 and CDR2: SGHDN, FVKESK. The CDR3 DNA reads TGTGCCAGCAGCCAGCTTACAGGGGAGGACTACGAGCAGTACTTC. Translation gives CASSQLTGEDYEQYF.

This rearrangement joins TRBV18 to TRBJ2-7; 9 bases map to TRBD2. The V segment lost 6 bases and the J segment 6 bases; nucleotides outside the gene matches: 12. This CDR3 comprises 15 residues. The germline CDR1 and CDR2 sequences are KGHSH and LQKENI. This CDR3 is CASSLPSGINGEQYF. CDR3 sequence (DNA): TGTGCCAGCTCCCTTCCTAGCGGGATCAACGGCGAGCAGTACTTC. The full variable domain, completed using reference TRBV18 and TRBJ2-7, is NAGVMQNPRHLVRRRGQEARLRCSPMKGHSHVYWYRQLPEEGLKFMVYLQKENIIDESGMPKERFSAEFPKEGPSILRIQQVVRGDSAAYFCASSLPSGINGEQYFGPGTRLTVT.

The chain uses TRBV27 and TRBJ2-7; 7 positions agree with TRBD1. The CDR3 runs 13 residues. Germline loops: CDR1 MNHEY, CDR2 SMNVEV (reference sequence). J lost 2 bases, V lost 4 bases, and 2 bases had no gene match. CDR3 nucleotides: TGTGCCAGCAGTTGGGACAGCACCTACGAGCAGTACTTC. This translates into CASSWDSTYEQYF.

The rearrangement uses TRBV6-5 and TRBJ2-1, with D possibly being TRBD1 (7 bases). The CDR3 has 13 amino acids. Deletions cut 2 bases from V and 9 bases from J, with 11 bases between. The germline gives CDR1 MNHEY, CDR2 SVGAGI. CDR3 DNA: TGTGCCAGCAGTTACGGAGGGGGCGGTGAGCAGTTCTTC. Protein: CASSYGGGGEQFF.

The rearrangement joins TRBV7-8 to TRBJ2-7, with D possibly matching TRBD1 (5 bases). The germline CDR1 and CDR2 sequences are SGHVS and FQNEAQ. CDR3 length: 17 amino acids. Trimming took off 5 bases at V and 5 bases at J, with 25 bases between the two ends. CDR3 sequence reads: CASSTYTGLPDSNEQYF. The CDR3, as DNA: TGTGCCAGCAGCACCTACACTGGGCTCCCAGACAGTAACGAGCAGTACTTC.

The gene calls are TRBV11-2 and TRBJ2-7; TRBD2 agrees at 8 bases. V lost 3 bases to trimming and J lost 7 bases; unmatched junction nucleotides: 5. The CDR3 totals 13 residues. Germline V CDR1 and CDR2: SGHAT, FQNNGV. The CDR3 DNA is TGTGCCAGCAGCTTCCCTTCTAGCGGGGAGCAGTACTTC. Its protein product is CASSFPSSGEQYF.

V gene TRBV4-2 combines with J gene TRBJ1-2, with 7 nucleotides matching TRBD1. V was clipped by 4 bases and J by 4 bases; unmatched bases: 9. The germline CDR1 and CDR2 sequences are LGHNA and YNFKEQ. The CDR3 is made up of 15 amino acids. CDR3 bases: TGTGCCAGCAGCCCAGGGACCGGGACAGCCTATGGCTACACCTTC. Translation gives CASSPGTGTAYGYTF.

The chain employs TRBV5-1 and TRBJ2-1; 10 nucleotides line up with TRBD1. V was clipped by 3 bases and J by 5 bases; unmatched bases: 5. The germline gives CDR1 SGHRS, CDR2 YFSETQ. This CDR3 region has 15 residues. CDR3 region: CASSSGQGTNNEQFF. CDR3 DNA sequence: TGCGCCAGCAGCTCGGGACAGGGGACAAACAATGAGCAGTTCTTC.

This sequence joins TRBV19 and TRBJ2-1, with 8 bases that match TRBD2. The junction had 4 bases not matched to a gene; V was cut back by 5 bases and J by 4 bases. In germline, CDR1 is LNHDA, CDR2 SQIVND (reference sequence). This CDR3 comprises 14 residues. CDR3 protein: CASSGREDYNEQFF. CDR3 sequence (DNA): TGTGCCAGTAGTGGGCGGGAGGATTACAATGAGCAGTTCTTC.

This chain joins TRBV6-5 and TRBJ2-5, with D perhaps matching TRBD1 (6 bases). Germline V gives CDR1 MNHEY, CDR2 SVGAGI. Trimming cost V 2 bases and J 5 bases, with 15 bases left between them. The CDR3 loop spans 15 amino acids. The CDR3 sequence: CASSYTGSGSETQYF. The CDR3 region has the DNA TGTGCCAGCAGTTACACAGGGAGCGGATCGGAGACCCAGTACTTC.

CDR3 coding DNA: TGTGCCAGCAGTTTGACAGGGGAGGATAGCACAGATACGCAGTATTTT. As protein: CASSLTGEDSTDTQYF. The chain carries TRBV27 and TRBJ2-3, with 8 bases that match TRBD1. V lost 3 bases, J lost 0 bases, and 5 bases stayed unmatched. This CDR3 region has 16 residues. Germline V gene data show CDR1 as MNHEY and CDR2 as SMNVEV (reference sequence).

Comments on this clone: The same CDR3 can be traced to other DNA sequences in this sample. The chain is built from TRBV12-1 and TRBJ2-7; TRBD2, as called in the table, went unchecked against the DNA. TRBV12-1 is a listed pseudogene. There are 13 residues in the CDR3. CDR3 in DNA: TGTGCCAGTCGGACTAGCCCTTCCTACGAGCAGTACTTC. Encoded protein: CASRTSPSYEQYF.

V gene TRBV11-2 combines with J gene TRBJ2-3; D unclear. CDR3 length: 15 amino acids. Germline lookup yields CDR1 SGHAT and CDR2 FQNNGV. V dropped 1 base and J dropped 2 bases, with 10 bases sitting between them. The CDR3, as DNA: TGTGCCAGCAGCTTAGCCCCCGGCGCCACAGATACGCAGTATTTT. Its translation is CASSLAPGATDTQYF. The full variable domain, its missing parts supplied by reference TRBV11-2 and TRBJ2-3, is EAGVAQSPRYKIIEKRQSVAFWCNPISGHATLYWYQQILGQGPKLLIQFQNNGVVDDSQLPKDRFSAERLKGVDSTLKIQPAKLEDSAVYLCASSLAPGATDTQYFGPGTRLTVL.

This chain links TRBV11-2 with TRBJ2-3, with D possibly TRBD2 on 6 matching bases. The germline V gene encodes CDR1 SGHAT and CDR2 FQNNGV. V gave up 1 base and J gave up 2 bases, with 13 bases separating them. The CDR3 spans 16 residues. The CDR3 sequence is CASSLVGGALTDTQYF. Here the CDR3 DNA reads TGTGCCAGCAGCTTAGTGGGGGGAGCTCTCACAGATACGCAGTATTTT.

This clone came up a few times. This chain uses TRBV6-1 with TRBJ1-1; 9 bases line up with TRBD1. The trim removed 4 bases at V and 3 bases at J, leaving 15 bases unmatched. Germline assignment: CDR1 MNHNS and CDR2 SASEGT. The CDR3 is made up of 18 amino acids. The CDR3 bases are TGTGCCAGCAGTGGAGCCGTGGGACAGGGAGAATCTGACACTGAAGCTTTCTTT. This sequence encodes CASSGAVGQGESDTEAFF.

The chain recombines TRBV27 with TRBJ2-7; TRBD2 matches at 10 bases. V shed 6 bases, J shed 5 bases, and the junction held 16 bases outside the gene matches. Germline CDR1 is MNHEY and CDR2 is SMNVEV (reference sequence). The CDR3 is 17 amino acids. CDR3 residues: CASSSRLAGVFVNEQYF. CDR3 sequence (DNA): TGTGCCAGCAGCTCGCGGCTAGCGGGAGTCTTCGTCAACGAGCAGTACTTC.

This chain connects TRBV19 to TRBJ2-1; no clear D. This CDR3 is built from 12 residues. V was clipped by 5 bases and J by 6 bases, with 8 bases between them. CDR1 and CDR2 from the germline V gene are LNHDA and SQIVND (reference sequence). The DNA for the CDR3 is TGTGCCAGTAGTTGGCTAGGCAATGAGCAGTTCTTC. Protein: CASSWLGNEQFF.

The V gene is TRBV5-1, the J gene TRBJ2-7; 11 bases align to TRBD2. Trimming at V came to 0 bases and at J to 5 bases, leaving 10 bases not matched to a gene. This CDR3 is 17 amino acids long. Germline CDR1 reads SGHRS; CDR2 reads YFSETQ. CDR3 loop: CASSLVAGGPVVHEQYF. Written as DNA, the CDR3 is TGCGCCAGCAGCTTGGTAGCGGGAGGGCCTGTAGTACACGAGCAGTACTTC.

This chain links TRBV6-1 with TRBJ1-4; D gene ambiguous. CDR1 is MNHNS, CDR2 SASEGT, per germline. The V end was cut by 9 bases, the J end by 7 bases, with 9 bases between. CDR3 length: 11 amino acids. The DNA of the CDR3 is TGTGCCAGTGGGCGGAGTGAAAAACTGTTTTTT. This codes for CASGRSEKLFF.

This sequence joins TRBV28 and TRBJ2-5; 8 positions agree with TRBD2. Losses at the gene ends were 2 bases for V and 5 bases for J; bases not matched to a gene: 7. The CDR3 totals 15 residues. From germline, CDR1 is MDHEN and CDR2 SYDVKM. The chain's CDR3 is CASSLPREARETQYF. The DNA of the CDR3 is TGTGCCAGCAGTTTACCGCGGGAGGCCCGGGAGACCCAGTACTTC.